The 31 T cell receptor beta chains listed next were all sequenced from one sample in a study of T cells after yellow fever vaccination. One entry per CDR3 protein results from TCRdb running MiXCR on the 5' RACE reads. Among a few hundred thousand distinct CDR3 sequences listed, roughly 5.6% were seen once. Sequencing was performed on CD4+ T cells sorted from PBMCs, taken on the day of the yellow fever booster vaccination. These receptors all come from a man aged 18-30 years who received the YFV17D yellow fever vaccine.

This chain links TRBV6-2 or TRBV6-3 with TRBJ2-7, with D uncertain. V lost 6 bases and J lost 2, with 23 bases in between. The germline CDR1 and CDR2 sequences are MNHEY and SVGEGT. The CDR3 spans 17 residues. CDR3 residues: CASSPTPDGLLAYEQYV. The CDR3, as DNA: TGTGCCAGCAGCCCAACCCCCGACGGATTATTAGCCTACGAGCAGTACGTC.

This clonotype was seen a few times. The chain employs TRBV6-2 or TRBV6-3 and TRBJ1-1; D remains unclear. The CDR3 extends over 14 amino acids. V was cut by 3 bases and J by 1 base, with 9 bases left in between. Germline CDR1 is MNHEY and CDR2 is SVGEGT. CDR3 sequence (DNA): TGTGCCAGCAGTTATAAAACAGAGAACACTGAAGCTTTCTTT. This gives the protein CASSYKTENTEAFF.

This clonotype was observed at least ten times. The rearrangement links TRBV7-2 to TRBJ2-4, with D perhaps assigned TRBD1 or TRBD2 (5 bases each). V was clipped by 8 bases and J by 0 bases, with 11 bases between them. CDR3 length equals 14 residues. CDR1 and CDR2 from the germline V gene are SGHTA and FQGNSA. The CDR3 DNA reads TGTGCCAGCGGGTTGAGGGGAGCCAAAAACATTCAGTACTTC. This translates into CASGLRGAKNIQYF. Together with reference TRBV7-2 and TRBJ2-4, the CDR3 gives the full variable domain: GAGVSQSPSNKVTEKGKDVELRCDPISGHTALYWYRQSLGQGLEFLIYFQGNSAPDKSGLPSDRFSAERTGGSVSTLTIQRTQQEDSAVYLCASGLRGAKNIQYFGAGTRLSVL.

The chain is built from TRBV18 and TRBJ1-4; D unclear. Trimming stripped 3 bases from V and 8 bases from J, with 13 bases between. Per germline, CDR1 KGHSH and CDR2 LQKENI. The CDR3 contains 14 residues. CDR3 in amino acids: CASSPGQSGEKLFF. CDR3 in DNA: TGTGCCAGCTCACCCGGCCAGTCTGGCGAAAAACTGTTTTTT.

This clonotype was seen repeatedly, ten times or more. The rearrangement links TRBV5-4 to TRBJ2-5, with 7 bases lining up with TRBD1. The CDR3 is 13 residues long. Trimming at V came to 4 bases and at J to 4 bases, leaving 4 bases not matched to a gene. Germline V CDR1 and CDR2: SGHNT, YYREEE (reference sequence). CDR3 nucleotides: TGTGCCAGCAGCCTCCGGGACAGAGAGACCCAGTACTTC. The encoded protein is CASSLRDRETQYF.

This clonotype was counted between two and nine times. The chain couples TRBV4-3 to TRBJ1-5; perhaps TRBD1 as D (5 bases). V was pared by 0 bases and J by 5 bases, with 11 bases between. CDR1 LGHNA and CDR2 YSLEER come from the germline V gene. The CDR3 extends over 15 amino acids. CDR3 nucleotide sequence: TGCGCCAGCAGCCAAGATCCGTCCAGGGATCAGCCCCAGCATTTT. This codes for CASSQDPSRDQPQHF.

The chain employs TRBV6-6 and TRBJ2-1; 13 nucleotides line up with TRBD2. V was clipped by 2 bases and J by 9 bases; unmatched bases: 7. The CDR3 is made up of 16 amino acids. Germline-derived CDR1 and CDR2 are MNHNY and SVGAGI (reference sequence). DNA for the CDR3: TGTGCCAGCAGTTACGGTAGACTAGCGGGGGGAGGTGAGCAGTTCTTC. This sequence encodes CASSYGRLAGGGEQFF.

The sample holds many counts of this clonotype. The chain joins TRBV19 to TRBJ1-6; no clear D. With 11 bases removed from V and 8 bases from J, the gap between germline ends came to 16 bases. This CDR3 is 13 amino acids long. Germline lookup yields CDR1 LNHDA and CDR2 SQIVND (reference sequence). CDR3 sequence reads: CASAEGGDSPLHF. CDR3 bases: TGTGCCTCGGCGGAGGGCGGGGATTCACCCCTCCACTTT.

The rearrangement links TRBV6-5 to TRBJ1-5; 8 nucleotides line up with TRBD1. Trimming took 2 bases from V and 9 from J; bases not matched to a gene: 6. Germline assignment: CDR1 MNHEY and CDR2 SVGAGI. CDR3 length: 14 amino acids. In DNA, the CDR3 is TGTGCCAGCAGTTACGGACAGGGTCAGCGGCCCCAGCATTTT. Amino acid sequence: CASSYGQGQRPQHF.

At least ten counts were recorded for this clonotype. The rearrangement joins TRBV20-1 to TRBJ1-2, with D tentatively TRBD1 (6 bases). Germline V gene lookup returns CDR1 DFQATT and CDR2 SNEGSKA (reference sequence). The CDR3 sequence is 14 residues long. V lost 3 bases to trimming and J lost 8 bases, with 19 bases between them. For the CDR3, the DNA is TGCAGTGCTAGGACGGGAAAGGGGGTGTTAGGCTACACCTTC. The encoded protein is CSARTGKGVLGYTF.

This clonotype was observed at least ten times. The chain couples TRBV6-2 or TRBV6-3 to TRBJ1-1; 8 nucleotides agree with TRBD1. J gave up 9 bases and V 7 bases, and 7 bases lay outside the gene matches. This CDR3 has 12 amino acids. The germline gives CDR1 MNHEY, CDR2 SVGEGT. CDR3 sequence: CASTQDREKAFF. In DNA, the CDR3 is TGTGCCAGCACACAGGACAGGGAAAAAGCTTTCTTT.

This clonotype turned up a few times. This rearrangement joins TRBV2 to TRBJ1-4, with 9 bases aligning to TRBD1. The CDR3 covers 15 residues. Trimming took 8 bases from V and 7 from J; bases not matched to a gene: 11. Germline lookup yields CDR1 SNHLY and CDR2 FYNNEI. CDR3 nucleotide sequence: TGTGCCAGCCTGAGAATCACAGGGGGCCCTGAAAAACTGTTTTTT. Its protein product is CASLRITGGPEKLFF.

A few counts support this clonotype. The J gene is TRBJ1-2, the V gene TRBV29-1; 8 bases align to TRBD1. The CDR3 has 13 residues. CDR1 is SQVTM and CDR2 is ANQGSEA in the germline V gene. J lost 6 bases, V lost 2 bases, and 5 bases had no gene match. CDR3 in amino acids: CSVESDRDDGYTF. The CDR3 nucleotides read TGCAGCGTTGAATCGGACAGGGATGATGGCTACACCTTC.

This clonotype was found a few times. V is TRBV11-2 and J is TRBJ1-5; D is uncertain. V shed 5 bases and J shed 4 bases, with 12 bases lying between them. The CDR3 has 14 residues. Germline values: CDR1 SGHAT, CDR2 FQNNGV. CDR3 amino acids: CASSPAQVNQPQHF. The CDR3 coding sequence is TGTGCCAGCAGCCCGGCCCAGGTGAATCAGCCCCAGCATTTT.

J is TRBJ2-3 and V is TRBV18; no clear D gene. The CDR3 consists of 13 residues. V lost 7 bases and J 0 bases, leaving 8 bases between the germline ends. Germline-derived CDR1 and CDR2 are KGHSH and LQKENI. The CDR3 sequence: CASFRGSTDTQYF. The CDR3 DNA reads as TGTGCCAGCTTCCGAGGTAGCACAGATACGCAGTATTTT.

This clonotype occurred many times. The chain uses TRBV29-1 and TRBJ1-1, with 7 bases that match TRBD1. V lost 5 bases to trimming and J lost 6 bases; unmatched junction nucleotides: 9. CDR1 SQVTM and CDR2 ANQGSEA come from the germline V gene. CDR3 length: 13 amino acids. The CDR3 DNA sequence: TGCAGCGTTAAAAAACAGGGGTGGGCTGAAGCTTTCTTT. Its protein is CSVKKQGWAEAFF.

This clonotype was counted ten times or more. This sequence joins TRBV29-1 and TRBJ2-2, with a weak D call TRBD1 (6 bases). The CDR3 is 12 amino acids. In germline, CDR1 is SQVTM, CDR2 ANQGSEA. V lost 2 bases, J lost 6 bases, and 7 bases lay in between. The CDR3 sequence: CSVEKGAGELFF. The CDR3 DNA is TGCAGCGTTGAAAAGGGGGCCGGGGAGCTGTTTTTT.

This clonotype has at least ten counts. The rearrangement links TRBV7-9 to TRBJ1-3; 8 bases fit TRBD1. This CDR3 contains 15 residues. V lost 6 bases, J lost 1 base, and 5 bases stayed unmatched. CDR1 is SEHNR, CDR2 FQNEAQ, per germline (reference sequence). This CDR3 reads CASSSQGGSGNTIYF. The CDR3 DNA sequence: TGTGCCAGCAGTTCACAGGGGGGATCTGGAAACACCATATATTTT.

This rearrangement joins TRBV7-2 to TRBJ2-5; unclear D gene. Germline CDR1 reads SGHTA; CDR2 reads FQGNSA. This CDR3 contains 14 residues. The V and J ends lost 1 base and 0 bases respectively, with 6 bases between them. CDR3 sequence: CASSLVLDQETQYF. The CDR3 coding sequence is TGTGCCAGCAGCTTAGTCCTCGACCAAGAGACCCAGTACTTC.

This clonotype has a handful of counts. V usage is TRBV7-9 and J usage is TRBJ1-1; 7 bases line up with TRBD1. After removal of 3 bases from V and 7 bases from J, the junction contained 5 bases not matched to a gene. The germline CDR1 and CDR2 sequences are SEHNR and FQNEAQ (reference sequence). CDR3 size: 13 residues. The CDR3, as DNA: TGTGCCAGCAGCTTCTACAGGGGAGGTGAAGCTTTCTTT. Protein sequence: CASSFYRGGEAFF.

This chain links TRBV12-3 or TRBV12-4 with TRBJ2-5, with 8 nucleotides matching TRBD1. The CDR3 has 13 residues. The J segment lost 5 bases and the V segment lost 6 bases, leaving 5 bases of the junction unmatched. The CDR3 here is CASRRTGIETQYF. The CDR3, as DNA: TGTGCCAGCAGAAGGACAGGGATTGAGACCCAGTACTTC.

CDR3 amino acids: CASSSPRGPNQETQYF. The CDR3 nucleotides read TGCGCCAGCAGCTCCCCCCGGGGGCCAAACCAAGAGACCCAGTACTTC. This sequence joins TRBV5-1 and TRBJ2-5; D tentatively fits TRBD1 or TRBD2 (6 bases each). Germline assignment: CDR1 SGHRS and CDR2 YFSETQ. The CDR3 length is 16 residues. V lost 3 bases and J lost 0, with 15 bases in between.

This clonotype was detected many times. The chain links TRBV12-3 or TRBV12-4 to TRBJ2-1; 7 bases fit TRBD1. The CDR3 extends over 17 amino acids. The J segment lost 5 bases and the V segment lost 2 bases, leaving 12 bases of the junction unmatched. The CDR3 protein is CASSLTRGWTGHNEQFF. As DNA, the CDR3 is TGTGCCAGCAGTTTAACCCGGGGTTGGACAGGACACAATGAGCAGTTCTTC.

In its sample, this clonotype was seen a few times. The chain combines TRBV4-3 with TRBJ2-2; D is unresolved. The V and J ends lost 0 bases and 8 bases respectively, with 16 bases between them. The germline gives CDR1 LGHNA, CDR2 YSLEER. This CDR3 comprises 16 residues. In nucleotides, the CDR3 is TGCGCCAGCAGCCAAGAGGCCCGACCCCGACGAGGGGAGCTGTTTTTT. This encodes CASSQEARPRRGELFF.

In its sample, this clonotype was seen a few times. The chain joins TRBV7-2 to TRBJ2-3; D might be TRBD1 (6 bases). Germline V gene sequence: CDR1 SGHTA, CDR2 FQGNSA. Trimming left V 4 bases short and J 1 base short, with 12 bases between. This CDR3 is 15 amino acids long. Here the CDR3 DNA reads TGTGCCAGCAGCTCTTCGGGACAACGCACAGATACGCAGTATTTT. Residues: CASSSSGQRTDTQYF.

This clonotype was seen at least ten times. The rearrangement links TRBV29-1 to TRBJ2-7; 10 bases match TRBD1. Trimming at V came to 6 bases and at J to 4 bases, leaving 6 bases not matched to a gene. The CDR3 contains 13 residues. Germline CDR1 reads SQVTM; CDR2 reads ANQGSEA. The CDR3 DNA reads TGCAGCGTGGGGACAGGGGAAGGATACGAGCAGTACTTC. Encoded protein: CSVGTGEGYEQYF.

The CDR3: CASSFEKGASVYGYTF. The CDR3 DNA sequence: TGCGCCAGCAGCTTCGAAAAGGGGGCAAGTGTCTATGGCTACACCTTC. The chain couples TRBV5-1 to TRBJ1-2; 7 bases line up with TRBD1. CDR3 length equals 16 residues. V lost 2 bases to trimming and J lost 4 bases; unmatched junction nucleotides: 11. Germline CDR1 SGHRS, CDR2 YFSETQ.

Many counts were recorded for this clonotype. The V call is TRBV6-5, the J call TRBJ2-3, with TRBD2 matching over 7 bases. Germline assignment: CDR1 MNHEY and CDR2 SVGAGI. CDR3 length equals 15 residues. The junction had 4 bases not matched to a gene; V was cut back by 2 bases and J by 2 bases. The CDR3: CASSYLGGITDTQYF. In DNA, the CDR3 is TGTGCCAGCAGTTACCTCGGGGGGATCACAGATACGCAGTATTTT.

The chain uses TRBV5-1 and TRBJ1-5; D gene uncertain. The length of the CDR3 is 15 residues. CDR1 SGHRS and CDR2 YFSETQ come from the germline V gene. V lost 0 bases to trimming and J lost 0 bases, with 7 bases between them. In DNA, the CDR3 is TGCGCCAGCAGCTTGGACGGTTATAGCAATCAGCCCCAGCATTTT. Its translation: CASSLDGYSNQPQHF.

The chain recombines TRBV7-2 with TRBJ1-5; D may be TRBD1 (5 bases). Germline loops: CDR1 SGHTA, CDR2 FQGNSA. The CDR3 has 14 amino acids. V was cut by 5 bases and J by 4 bases, with 12 bases left in between. CDR3 nucleotide sequence: TGTGCCAGCAGCCCTCCGTGGGGGAATCAGCCCCAGCATTTT. Amino acids: CASSPPWGNQPQHF.

The genes are TRBV25-1 and TRBJ2-7; 10 bases agree with TRBD2. With 2 bases clipped from V and 2 bases from J, the junction kept 3 bases outside the gene matches. Germline lookup yields CDR1 MGHDK and CDR2 SYGVNS. The CDR3 totals 15 residues. DNA of the CDR3: TGTGCCAGCAGTGAACTAGCGGGGGAAACCTACGAGCAGTACTTC. It encodes CASSELAGETYEQYF.